Each of the 23 T cell receptor beta chains below was sequenced from the same sample in a study of radiation and T cells in renal cell carcinoma. The method was immunoSEQ multiplex PCR; TCRdb's version includes in-frame clones alone and lacks a portion of them. The repertoire has roughly 53,000 clones, roughly 84% of them found once; the top ten carry 25% to 35%. Time point: baseline pretreatment blood. Treatment in this sample: 15 Gy SBRT to primary tumor, nephrectomy 4 weeks later. This specimen consisted of blood, obtained from a patient whose treatment included radiotherapy and nephrectomy. These receptors were taken from a woman aged 70-85 years with renal cell carcinoma.

V and J are TRBV10-2 and TRBJ1-1; TRBD1 is a possible D gene (6 bases). The ends were cut back, 6 bases at V and 0 bases at J, with 23 bases in the middle. The CDR3 consists of 18 residues. Germline CDR1 and CDR2: WSHSY and SAAADI. The CDR3 spells CASRDGGGLTSMNTEAFF. The CDR3 DNA reads TGCGCCAGCAGGGACGGGGGGGGCTTAACTTCCATGAACACTGAAGCTTTCTTT.

The chain is built from TRBV6-5 and TRBJ1-4; D is possibly TRBD1 (6 bases). This CDR3 comprises 15 residues. Trimming pared 2 bases from V and 0 bases from J, leaving 7 bases between. Germline V gives CDR1 MNHEY, CDR2 SVGAGI. CDR3 residues: CASSYGTTTNEKLFF. DNA of the CDR3: TGTGCCAGCAGTTACGGGACAACAACTAATGAAAAACTGTTTTTT.

V usage is TRBV6-5 and J usage is TRBJ1-2, with D possibly matching TRBD1 (6 bases). Germline CDR1 MNHEY, CDR2 SVGAGI. Trimming took off 2 bases at V and 3 bases at J, with 10 bases between the two ends. The CDR3 is 14 amino acids. Written as DNA, the CDR3 is TGTGCCAGCAGTTACAGGGACAAGGACTATGGCTACACCTTC. Translating it yields CASSYRDKDYGYTF.

J is TRBJ2-2 and V is TRBV29-1; TRBD2 is a possible D gene (5 bases). V lost 4 bases and J lost 7, with 13 bases in between. This CDR3 has 13 residues. The V gene's germline CDR1 is SQVTM and CDR2 ANQGSEA. In DNA form, the CDR3 reads TGCAGCGTTGCCCGGGGAAGTGGCGGGGAGCTGTTTTTT. It yields the protein CSVARGSGGELFF.

The chain carries TRBV7-3 and TRBJ2-1; 8 bases agree with TRBD2. V lost 5 bases, J lost 0 bases, and 6 bases stayed unmatched. The CDR3 is made up of 16 amino acids. CDR1 SGHTA and CDR2 FQGTGA come from the germline V gene. The CDR3 DNA is TGTGCCAGCAGCCCAGCCGGGACTAGCTCCTACAATGAGCAGTTCTTC. Translated, it gives CASSPAGTSSYNEQFF.

V usage is TRBV9 and J usage is TRBJ2-7; TRBD1 might be the D (6 bases). Per the germline V gene, CDR1 is SGDLS and CDR2 is YYNGEE. The CDR3 consists of 15 residues. V dropped 4 bases and J dropped 0 bases, with 14 bases sitting between them. The CDR3 DNA follows: TGTGCCAGCAGCTTGCAGGGGACGAGCTCCTACGAGCAGTACTTC. It yields the protein CASSLQGTSSYEQYF.

The CDR3 DNA follows: TGTGCCAGTAGTACTATCCGGGACAGCAATCAGCCCCAGCATTTT. It translates to CASSTIRDSNQPQHF. V and J are TRBV19 and TRBJ1-5; possible D gene TRBD1, 5 bases. The CDR3 contains 15 residues. Germline V gene data show CDR1 as LNHDA and CDR2 as SQIVND (reference sequence). V lost 4 bases and J lost 1, with 11 bases in between. Based on the CDR3 plus reference TRBV19 and TRBJ1-5, the full variable domain is DGGITQSPKYLFRKEGQNVTLSCEQNLNHDAMYWYRQDPGQGLRLIYYSQIVNDFQKGDIAEGYSVSREKKESFPLTVTSAQKNPTAFYLCASSTIRDSNQPQHFGDGTRLSIL.

This chain links TRBV2 with TRBJ2-3, with D possibly being TRBD1 or TRBD2 (6 bases each). The CDR3 has 13 amino acids. Germline values: CDR1 SNHLY, CDR2 FYNNEI. Trimming shortened V by 4 bases and J by 5 bases, and 10 bases separated the two germline ends. The CDR3 coding sequence is TGTGCCAGCAGTGTGGGGGGCAGAGATACGCAGTATTTT. Encoded protein: CASSVGGRDTQYF.

The chain is built from TRBV5-1 and TRBJ1-5; no reliable D call. The CDR3 covers 13 residues. Germline V CDR1 and CDR2: SGHRS, YFSETQ. The V end was cut by 0 bases, the J end by 0 bases, with 1 base between. This chain's CDR3 is CASSLASNQPQHF. The CDR3, as DNA: TGCGCCAGCAGCTTGGCTAGCAATCAGCCCCAGCATTTT.

The V call is TRBV19, the J call TRBJ2-3, with 10 bases lining up with TRBD1. The CDR3 is 14 amino acids. Germline-derived CDR1 and CDR2 are LNHDA and SQIVND (reference sequence). Trimming cost V 7 bases and J 4 bases; bases outside gene matches: 5. CDR3 sequence reads: CASTRQGAPDTQYF. CDR3 nucleotides: TGTGCCAGTACCCGACAGGGGGCTCCAGATACGCAGTATTTT.

The chain joins TRBV2 to TRBJ2-5; 8 nucleotides match TRBD2. Germline CDR1 and CDR2: SNHLY and FYNNEI. V lost 4 bases, J lost 2 bases, and 6 bases stayed unmatched. This CDR3 has 15 residues. DNA for the CDR3: TGTGCCAGCAGTGCGGAGGGCGGGGGGCAAGAGACCCAGTACTTC. Translation: CASSAEGGGQETQYF.

This clone was seen at least ten times. The chain has TRBV6-1 and TRBJ1-1; tentatively, D is TRBD1 (5 bases). V lost 0 bases and J 1 base, leaving 9 bases between the germline ends. The CDR3 contains 15 residues. The germline V gene has CDR1 MNHNS and CDR2 SASEGT. The CDR3, as DNA: TGTGCCAGCAGTGAAGCGGCGAGGGGGAACACTGAAGCTTTCTTT. It is translated as CASSEAARGNTEAFF.

This chain connects TRBV29-1 to TRBJ2-7; TRBD2 agrees at 10 bases. The CDR3 sequence is 12 residues long. With 6 bases clipped from V and 4 bases from J, the junction kept 3 bases outside the gene matches. Per germline, CDR1 SQVTM and CDR2 ANQGSEA. This CDR3 is CSVTGLAYEQYF. The CDR3, as DNA: TGCAGCGTGACGGGACTAGCGTACGAGCAGTACTTC.

V usage is TRBV11-2 and J usage is TRBJ2-3; TRBD2 aligns across 8 bases. The germline V gene encodes CDR1 SGHAT and CDR2 FQNNGV. This CDR3 is built from 15 residues. Unmatched junction bases numbered 12, after V lost 5 bases and J lost 8 bases. The CDR3 bases are TGTGCCAGCAGCCCACGGGGGGGGCACTCCACTACGCAGTATTTT. Translated: CASSPRGGHSTTQYF. Filled out from reference TRBV11-2 and TRBJ2-3, the complete variable domain reads EAGVAQSPRYKIIEKRQSVAFWCNPISGHATLYWYQQILGQGPKLLIQFQNNGVVDDSQLPKDRFSAERLKGVDSTLKIQPAKLEDSAVYLCASSPRGGHSTTQYFGPGTRLTVL.

V usage is TRBV5-6 and J usage is TRBJ1-4; 7 bases align to TRBD1. After removal of 0 bases from V and 4 bases from J, the junction contained 3 bases not matched to a gene. Looked up from germline, CDR1 is SGHDT and CDR2 is YYEEEE. The CDR3 totals 15 residues. CDR3 loop: CASSLVGGYNEKLFF. For the CDR3, the DNA is TGTGCCAGCAGCTTGGTAGGGGGCTATAATGAAAAACTGTTTTTT. Full variable domain (outside the CDR3, taken from reference TRBV5-6 and TRBJ1-4): DAGVTQSPTHLIKTRGQQVTLRCSPKSGHDTVSWYQQALGQGPQFIFQYYEEEERQRGNFPDRFSGHQFPNYSSELNVNALLLGDSALYLCASSLVGGYNEKLFFGSGTQLSVL.

The DNA for the CDR3 is TGCGCCAGCAGCTTGGCCGCGGCGGGAGAAGCAGATACGCAGTATTTT. This translates into CASSLAAAGEADTQYF. The chain uses TRBV5-1 and TRBJ2-3, with TRBD2 matching over 7 bases. Germline CDR1 and CDR2: SGHRS and YFSETQ. The CDR3 is made up of 16 amino acids. The V and J ends lost 0 bases and 4 bases, in that order; junction bases with no gene match: 8.

The chain joins TRBV5-1 to TRBJ1-1; D ambiguous. CDR1 is SGHRS, CDR2 YFSETQ, per germline. Trimming took off 5 bases at V and 1 base at J, with 12 bases between the two ends. The CDR3 has 14 amino acids. This chain's CDR3 is CASSSDTANTEAFF. In DNA, the CDR3 is TGCGCCAGCAGTTCAGACACAGCGAACACTGAAGCTTTCTTT.

The genes are TRBV5-1 and TRBJ1-3, with unresolved D. Germline V CDR1 and CDR2: SGHRS, YFSETQ. The germline V and J ends were trimmed by 1 base and 4 bases, with 15 bases remaining between them. The CDR3 sequence is 16 residues long. The CDR3 region is CASSLPSTGQGNTIYF. The CDR3 coding sequence is TGCGCCAGCAGCTTGCCCTCAACCGGCCAGGGAAACACCATATATTTT.

This chain joins TRBV30 and TRBJ2-7; D is ambiguous. The germline V gene encodes CDR1 GTSNPN and CDR2 SVGIG (reference sequence). The CDR3 sequence is 11 residues long. Trimming stripped 6 bases from V and 6 bases from J, with 12 bases between. The chain's CDR3 is CACQIGAEQYF. The CDR3 region has the DNA TGTGCCTGCCAAATAGGTGCCGAGCAGTACTTC.

This clone was found once. The chain employs TRBV6-1 and TRBJ2-3; TRBD1 aligns across 7 bases. Germline trimming cut 7 bases from V and 3 bases from J; bases unmatched to any gene: 1. The germline V gene has CDR1 MNHNS and CDR2 SASEGT. The length of the CDR3 is 12 residues. The CDR3 DNA reads TGTGCCAGCACGGGACAGACAGATACGCAGTATTTT. Its translation is CASTGQTDTQYF.

This clone turned up a few times. This chain joins TRBV7-6 and TRBJ2-1; D is possibly TRBD1 or TRBD2 (5 bases each). The CDR3 loop spans 12 amino acids. CDR1 is SGHVS and CDR2 is FNYEAQ in the germline V gene. V was clipped by 5 bases and J by 9 bases, with 11 bases between them. The CDR3: CASSPPRGEQFF. The CDR3 DNA is TGTGCCAGCAGCCCTCCGAGGGGTGAGCAGTTCTTC.

V is TRBV27 and J is TRBJ1-2, with a weak D call TRBD1 (5 bases). This CDR3 comprises 15 residues. V was cut by 7 bases and J by 3 bases, with 18 bases left in between. Germline values: CDR1 MNHEY, CDR2 SMNVEV (reference sequence). Here the CDR3 DNA reads TGTGCCAGCACCCCCCTATTAGGGACGGACTATGGCTACACCTTC. This translates into CASTPLLGTDYGYTF.

This chain links TRBV7-9 with TRBJ2-3; 13 bases are a match to TRBD2. The CDR3 sequence is 14 residues long. Germline V gives CDR1 SEHNR, CDR2 FQNEAQ (reference sequence). Unmatched junction bases numbered 2, after V lost 5 bases and J lost 6 bases. CDR3 bases: TGTGCCAGCAGCCTGACTAGCGGGGGGGATACGCAGTATTTT. Its translation: CASSLTSGGDTQYF.